This T cell receptor beta chain came from a study of T-cell reconstitution after alpha-beta-depleted transplantation in children. The study's findings and limits: Expanded graft clones numbering several hundred reportedly gave rise to alpha-beta T cells about two months after transplant. T cells produced anew were the main source of T-cell counts and diversity one year after transplant. Elevated TCRbeta diversity at day 60 was traced, in some patients, to surviving recipient T cells and thymic progenitors.

Unique molecular identifiers were used in preparing the TCRbeta library. TCRdb reprocessed the PCR reads with MiXCR, giving one entry per CDR3 protein. The table has roughly 670,000 distinct CDR3 sequences, roughly 13% seen once. Germline V gene data show CDR1 as SGHKS and CDR2 as YYEKEE (reference sequence). V lost 0 bases to trimming and J lost 2 bases, with 12 bases between them. CDR3 length: 16 residues. Details on this clonotype: Its antigen remains unidentified. Since a much larger clone is just one base distant, this may be a read error.

This sequence originates from a girl between 2 and 10 years old with congenital amegakaryocytic thrombocytopenia, due to receive a stem cell transplant. The sequencing here drew on PBMCs, taken before TCRalphabeta/CD19-depleted stem cell transplant. This chain links TRBV5-5 with TRBJ2-1, with D hard to call. In DNA form, the CDR3 reads TGTGCCAGCAGCTTGGAGTTGGGATTGGCCTACAATGAGCAGTTCTTC. Translating it yields CASSLELGLAYNEQFF.